One T cell receptor (beta chain) is described in this entry. With V trimmed by 7 bases and J by 2 bases, 13 bases remained unmatched. CDR1 and CDR2 from the germline V gene are SGHAT and FQNNGV. This CDR3 spans 17 amino acids. This sample was included in a study of blood T cell repertoires in COVID-19. Overall study context: Spain, Italy and the United States supplied samples that represented acute and convalescent COVID-19. T cells, B-cell-depleted T cells, or PBMCs provided the cDNA or gDNA that served as material.

As processed by the authors: Quantification of nucleated cells was approximated via reference gene primer amplification. The protocol was immunoSEQ multiplex PCR, while the TCRdb copy is restricted to in-frame clones and leaves out a portion. From that table come the V and J calls and clone size; the DNA was used to work out D and trimming. The sample lists around 60,000 clones, 88% occurring once. The sample taken for sequencing was peripheral blood. The rearrangement uses TRBV11-2 and TRBJ1-3, with 8 bases lining up with TRBD1. The sequence derives from a human donor in a cohort sampled during active COVID-19. The CDR3 sequence: CASKRDRLDRTGNTIYF. The CDR3 DNA sequence: TGTGCCAGCAAACGGGACAGGCTAGATCGGACTGGAAACACCATATATTTT.